This T cell receptor beta chain was documented in a study of cytomegalovirus exposure and HLA in healthy donors. Note on this clone: Antigen: not known.

In germline, CDR1 is GTSNPN, CDR2 SVGIG (reference sequence). The V gene lost 1 base and the J gene lost 9 bases, with 9 bases spanning the gap. The CDR3 contains 11 residues. Study outcomes and limitations: Altogether, around 160 TCR beta chains were recorded as cytomegalovirus-associated. Reported findings show TCR beta sequences accurately forecast HLA-A and HLA-B alleles in most subjects. Some public TCRs appeared in many individuals, while most sequences were rare.

Amplification used 60 Vbeta primers and 13 Jbeta primers. Profiling relied on immunoSEQ multiplex PCR, and the TCRdb table lists in-frame clones only, not all of them. The data contain approximately 160,000 clones, roughly 80% of them singletons. The chain is built from TRBV30 and TRBJ2-5; D gene uncertain. This clonotype was obtained from a male donor in good health and CMV-seronegative. Source material: PBMCs. CDR3 DNA sequence: TGTGCCTGGAGTGGAGGTGTAGCCCAGTACTTC. Protein product: CAWSGGVAQYF. The whole variable domain, remainder taken from reference TRBV30 and TRBJ2-5, is SQTIHQWPATLVQPVGSPLSLECTVEGTSNPNLYWYRQAAGRGLQLLFYSVGIGQISSEVPQNLSASRPQDRQFILSSKKLLLSDSGFYLCAWSGGVAQYFGPGTRLLVL.